Reported below is one T cell receptor beta chain. The data belong to a study of a mutant IDH1 vaccine in newly diagnosed glioma. The length of the CDR3 is 16 residues. CDR1 is ENHRY and CDR2 is SYGVKD in the germline V gene. Trimming took 2 bases from V and 7 from J, leaving 21 bases between them. The method was immunoSEQ multiplex PCR; TCRdb's version includes in-frame clones alone and lacks a portion of them. The profile covers some 51,000 clones, with more than 60% appearing a single time and 1.5% to 2% taken by the ten largest. Time point denoted: baseline, week 1 (first vaccination visit). The treatment here: pre-vaccination baseline after standard-of-care therapy.

The receptor was derived from a woman aged 40-49 years with glioma. Sequenced here: PBMCs, sampled from a glioma patient treated with radiotherapy, temozolomide or both. The V and J genes are TRBV10-3 and TRBJ2-7, with D possibly being TRBD1 or TRBD2 (6 bases each). The CDR3 here is CAISERGAGLGGEQYF. The CDR3 DNA reads as TGTGCCATCAGTGAGCGGGGTGCGGGGTTAGGGGGGGAGCAGTACTTC.